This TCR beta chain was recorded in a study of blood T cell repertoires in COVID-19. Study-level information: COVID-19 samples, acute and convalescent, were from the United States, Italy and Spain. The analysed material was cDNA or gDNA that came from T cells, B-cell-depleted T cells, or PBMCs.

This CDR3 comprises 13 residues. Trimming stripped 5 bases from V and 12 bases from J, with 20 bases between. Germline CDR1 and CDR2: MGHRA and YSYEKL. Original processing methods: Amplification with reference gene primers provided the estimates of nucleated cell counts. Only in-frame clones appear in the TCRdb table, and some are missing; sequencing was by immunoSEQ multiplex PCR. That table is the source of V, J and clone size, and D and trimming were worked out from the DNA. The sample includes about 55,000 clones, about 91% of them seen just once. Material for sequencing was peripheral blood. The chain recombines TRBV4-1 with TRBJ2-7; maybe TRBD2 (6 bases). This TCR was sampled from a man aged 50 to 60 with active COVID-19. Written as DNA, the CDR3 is TGCGCCAGCAGCTCCCCGGGAGAGGGACCGGCGTACTTC. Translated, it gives CASSSPGEGPAYF.